Following are 10 T cell receptor beta chains from one sample sequenced in a study of blood T cell repertoires in COVID-19. Clones were sequenced by immunoSEQ multiplex PCR, and TCRdb holds only the in-frame ones, with some missing. This table holds around 290,000 clones, around nine tenths found once. The sequenced sample consisted of PBMCs or T cells enriched from blood (not recorded which). The source of these receptors is a woman between 18 and 29 years old who had recovered from COVID-19.

The chain employs TRBV10-2 and TRBJ2-3, with TRBD1 matching 9 bases. Germline CDR1 WSHSY, CDR2 SAAADI. Losses at the gene ends were 1 base for V and 4 bases for J; bases not matched to a gene: 3. The CDR3 is 15 residues long. Written as DNA, the CDR3 is TGCGCCAGCAGTGAGTACGACAGGGGGGCAGATACGCAGTATTTT. This gives the protein CASSEYDRGADTQYF.

This chain links TRBV6-5 with TRBJ2-5; weak D call: TRBD2 (5 bases). Between the trimmed V and J ends, which lost 10 bases and 2 bases, there was a span of 20 bases. This CDR3 comprises 15 residues. The V gene's germline CDR1 is MNHEY and CDR2 SVGAGI. The CDR3 spells CATSIGLHPQETQYF. Here the CDR3 DNA reads TGTGCCACCTCAATCGGACTCCATCCACAAGAGACCCAGTACTTC.

V and J are TRBV27 and TRBJ1-6; no firm D call. The germline gives CDR1 MNHEY, CDR2 SMNVEV (reference sequence). Trimming left V 3 bases short and J 6 bases short, with 9 bases between. The CDR3 spans 14 residues. The chain's CDR3 is CASSFRGGNSPLHF. As DNA, the CDR3 is TGTGCCAGCAGTTTTCGGGGAGGTAATTCACCCCTCCACTTT.

The chain links TRBV19 to TRBJ2-5; D may be TRBD2 (5 bases). In germline, CDR1 is LNHDA, CDR2 SQIVND (reference sequence). V lost 9 bases and J lost 1, with 12 bases in between. CDR3 length: 13 residues. This CDR3 is CASSASSQETQYF. The CDR3 bases are TGTGCCAGCTCTGCTAGCTCCCAAGAGACCCAGTACTTC.

V gene TRBV5-1 combines with J gene TRBJ1-2, with D tentatively TRBD1 (6 bases). The CDR3 covers 14 residues. Germline lookup yields CDR1 SGHRS and CDR2 YFSETQ. V was cut by 4 bases and J by 0 bases, with 10 bases left in between. The CDR3, as DNA: TGCGCCAGCAGCCCGGACAGTTCTAACTATGGCTACACCTTC. This encodes CASSPDSSNYGYTF.

The gene calls are TRBV10-1 and TRBJ1-1, with a tentative D call TRBD1 (5 bases). The V end was cut by 9 bases, the J end by 7 bases, with 6 bases between. Germline-derived CDR1 and CDR2 are WNHNN and SYGVQD (reference sequence). The CDR3 consists of 9 residues. CDR3 region: CARRGEAFF. CDR3 sequence (DNA): TGCGCCAGAAGGGGTGAAGCTTTCTTT.

The chain employs TRBV5-1 and TRBJ2-1; 8 positions match TRBD2. CDR3 length equals 12 residues. The V gene's germline CDR1 is SGHRS and CDR2 YFSETQ. Unmatched junction bases numbered 2, after V lost 4 bases and J lost 8 bases. CDR3: CASSARGDEQFF. As DNA, the CDR3 is TGCGCCAGCAGCGCGCGGGGGGATGAGCAGTTCTTC.

The chain recombines TRBV6-5 with TRBJ1-1, with 12 positions matching TRBD1. Trimming removed 10 bases from V and 7 bases from J; junction bases left unmatched: 7. CDR3 size: 13 residues. Per germline, CDR1 MNHEY and CDR2 SVGAGI. CDR3 in DNA: TGTGCCACCCGGGACAGGGGGCAGAATGAAGCTTTCTTT. Translated, it gives CATRDRGQNEAFF.

V is TRBV2 and J is TRBJ1-6; the D gene is possibly TRBD1 (6 bases). Between the trimmed V and J ends, which lost 6 bases and 9 bases, there was a span of 18 bases. The CDR3 extends over 15 amino acids. Germline V CDR1 and CDR2: SNHLY, FYNNEI. The CDR3 protein is CASSVLGQFPSPLHF. As DNA, the CDR3 is TGTGCCAGCAGCGTCCTAGGACAGTTTCCTTCACCCCTCCACTTT.

The chain employs TRBV27 and TRBJ2-5; D possibly corresponds to TRBD2 (5 bases). Trimming took off 8 bases at V and 5 bases at J, with 18 bases between the two ends. The CDR3 is 14 residues long. Germline CDR1 MNHEY, CDR2 SMNVEV (reference sequence). CDR3 bases: TGTGCCAGCTCCCGTACCCCCGGGGTTGAGACCCAGTACTTC. This sequence encodes CASSRTPGVETQYF.